This TCR beta chain stems from a study of T cell repertoires in cytomegalovirus infection. Study findings and constraints: Dominating the ex vivo response were TCR beta clonotypes that were CMV-specific and HLA-C-restricted.

TCRdb fed the reads into MiXCR, producing one record per CDR3 protein. The sample contains a few hundred thousand distinct CDR3 sequences, approximately 26% of which appear only once. This clonotype was detected ten times or more. The antigen remains unidentified. J gave up 4 bases and V 0 bases, and 2 bases lay outside the gene matches. Germline V gene sequence: CDR1 SEHNR, CDR2 FQNEAQ (reference sequence). The CDR3 runs 14 residues. This chain joins TRBV7-9 and TRBJ1-1, with TRBD1 identical over 7 bases. Sequenced input: PBMCs. The TCR comes from a human donor in good health (CMV status not recorded). Some clones in this sample may be carry-over from other donors' samples. The CDR3 DNA sequence: TGTGCCAGCAGCTTAGCGGGACAGCCCACTGAAGCTTTCTTT. This translates into CASSLAGQPTEAFF.